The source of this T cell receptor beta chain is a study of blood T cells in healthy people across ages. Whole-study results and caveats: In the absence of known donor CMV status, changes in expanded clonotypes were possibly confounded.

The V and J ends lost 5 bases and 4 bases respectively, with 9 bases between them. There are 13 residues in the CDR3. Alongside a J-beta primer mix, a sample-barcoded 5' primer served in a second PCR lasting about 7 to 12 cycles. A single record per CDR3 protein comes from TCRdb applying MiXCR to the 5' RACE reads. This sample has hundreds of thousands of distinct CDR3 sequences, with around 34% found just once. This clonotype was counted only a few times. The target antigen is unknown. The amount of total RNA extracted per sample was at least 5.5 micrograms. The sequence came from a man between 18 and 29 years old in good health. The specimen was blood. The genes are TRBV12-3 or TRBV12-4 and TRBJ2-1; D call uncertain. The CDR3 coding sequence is TGTGCCAGCAGTGTAATGGGGTACAATGAGCAGTTCTTC. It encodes CASSVMGYNEQFF.